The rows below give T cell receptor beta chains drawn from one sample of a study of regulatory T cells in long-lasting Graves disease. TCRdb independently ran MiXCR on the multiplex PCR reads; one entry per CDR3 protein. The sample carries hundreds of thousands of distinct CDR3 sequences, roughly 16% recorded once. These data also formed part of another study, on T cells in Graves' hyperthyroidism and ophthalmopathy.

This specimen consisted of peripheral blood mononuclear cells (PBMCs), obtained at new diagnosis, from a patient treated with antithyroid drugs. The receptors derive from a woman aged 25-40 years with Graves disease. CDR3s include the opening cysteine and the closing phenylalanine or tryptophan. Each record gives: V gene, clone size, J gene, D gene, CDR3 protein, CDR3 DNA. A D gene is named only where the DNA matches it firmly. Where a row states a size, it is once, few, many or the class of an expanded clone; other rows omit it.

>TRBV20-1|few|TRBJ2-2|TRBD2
CSARTAGGPNTGELFF
TGCAGTGCTAGAACGGCGGGAGGACCGAACACCGGGGAGCTGTTTTTT
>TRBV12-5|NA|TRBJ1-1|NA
CASGAGMEAFF
TGTGCTAGTGGGGCCGGGATGGAAGCTTTCTTT
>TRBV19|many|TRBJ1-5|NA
CASRTTTASNQPQHF
TGTGCCAGTCGTACGACGACAGCCAGCAATCAGCCCCAGCATTTT
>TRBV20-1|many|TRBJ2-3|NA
CTIPATGASGSTDTQYF
TGCACCATACCCGCAACAGGGGCTAGCGGGAGCACAGATACGCAGTATTTT
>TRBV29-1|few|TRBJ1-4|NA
CSVWAGEKLFF
TGCAGCGTTTGGGCCGGGGAAAAACTGTTTTTT
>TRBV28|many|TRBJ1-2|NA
CASSPMDGEVYGYTF
TGTGCCAGCAGTCCAATGGACGGAGAAGTCTATGGCTACACCTTC
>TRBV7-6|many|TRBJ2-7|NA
CASSLAQVYEQYF
TGTGCCAGCAGCTTAGCGCAGGTTTACGAGCAGTACTTC
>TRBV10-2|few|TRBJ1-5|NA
CASSERRTGNQPQHF
TGCGCCAGCAGTGAGCGGCGGACCGGGAATCAGCCCCAGCATTTT
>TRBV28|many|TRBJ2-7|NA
CASSLRFPDRAYEQYF
TGTGCCAGCAGTTTGCGCTTTCCGGACAGAGCCTACGAGCAGTACTTC
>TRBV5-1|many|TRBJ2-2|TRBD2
CASSLGGGRAVPGELFF
TGCGCCAGCAGCTTGGGCGGGGGGCGTGCCGTTCCCGGGGAGCTGTTTTTT
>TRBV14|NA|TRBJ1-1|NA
CASSQQTSMNTEAFF
TGTGCCAGCAGCCAACAAACTTCCATGAACACTGAAGCTTTCTTT
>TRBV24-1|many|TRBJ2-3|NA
CATSDLDRLTQYF
TGTGCCACCAGTGATTTGGACCGGTTGACGCAGTATTTT
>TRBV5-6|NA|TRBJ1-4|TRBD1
CASRRQGRDEKLFF
TGTGCCAGCAGACGACAGGGAAGGGATGAAAAACTGTTTTTT
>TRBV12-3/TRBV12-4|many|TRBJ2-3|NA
CACKAGTPSADTQYF
TGTGCCTGTAAAGCCGGGACTCCTAGCGCAGATACGCAGTATTTT
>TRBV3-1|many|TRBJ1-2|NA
CASSQSTGASYGYTF
TGTGCCAGCAGCCAATCCACAGGTGCCAGCTATGGCTACACCTTC
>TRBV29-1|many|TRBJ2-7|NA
CSVEVQGSYEQYF
TGCAGCGTTGAAGTTCAGGGTTCCTACGAGCAGTACTTC
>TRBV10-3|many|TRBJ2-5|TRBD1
CATGQGIQETQYF
TGTGCCACCGGACAGGGGATCCAAGAGACCCAGTACTTC
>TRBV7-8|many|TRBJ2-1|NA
CASRPLGHYNEQFF
TGTGCCAGCAGACCCCTAGGCCACTACAATGAGCAGTTCTTC
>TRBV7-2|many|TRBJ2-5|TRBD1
CASSKTAGQALWETQYF
TGTGCCAGCAGCAAAACGGCGGGACAGGCCCTGTGGGAGACCCAGTACTTC
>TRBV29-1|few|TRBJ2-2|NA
CSVVAAGTNTGELFF
TGCAGCGTTGTAGCGGCAGGGACGAACACCGGGGAGCTGTTTTTT
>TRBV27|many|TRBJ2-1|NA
CASRLYSAQDEFF
TGTGCCAGCAGGCTCTATAGCGCCCAAGACGAGTTCTTC
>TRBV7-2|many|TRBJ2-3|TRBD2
CASSLVREETQYF
TGTGCCAGCAGCTTAGTCCGGGAGGAGACGCAGTATTTT
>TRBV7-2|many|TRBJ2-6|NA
CASSLVSGANVLTF
TGTGCCAGCAGCTTAGTCTCTGGGGCCAACGTCCTGACTTTC
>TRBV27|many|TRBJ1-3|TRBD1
CASSLRPPGQRNLAGNTIYF
TGTGCCAGCAGTCTCCGGCCCCCGGGACAGCGTAACCTCGCTGGAAACACCATATATTTT
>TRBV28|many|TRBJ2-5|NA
CASSTGVGRQETQYF
TGTGCCAGCAGTACGGGGGTTGGACGCCAAGAGACCCAGTACTTC
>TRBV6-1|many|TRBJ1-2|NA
CASSRFRLEGGYTF
TGTGCCAGCAGTCGATTCCGCCTGGAGGGAGGCTACACCTTC
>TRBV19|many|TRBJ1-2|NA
CASSLYTGRANYGYTF
TGTGCCAGTAGCCTTTATACCGGACGAGCTAACTATGGCTACACCTTC
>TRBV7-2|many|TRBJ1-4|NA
CASSATGTNEKLFF
TGTGCCAGCAGCGCGACAGGAACAAATGAAAAACTGTTTTTT
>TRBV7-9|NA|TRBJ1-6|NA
CASSETGPVGNSPLHF
TGTGCCAGCAGCGAAACAGGGCCCGTCGGTAATTCACCCCTCCACTTT
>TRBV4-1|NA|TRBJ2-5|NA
CASSRVGEETQYF
TGCGCCAGCAGCCGCGTGGGAGAAGAGACCCAGTACTTC
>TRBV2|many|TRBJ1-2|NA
CASSGAGPNYGYTF
TGTGCCAGCAGTGGGGCCGGGCCAAACTATGGCTACACCTTC
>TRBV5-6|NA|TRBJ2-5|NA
CASSKTGTQYF
TGTGCCAGCAGCAAAACCGGGACCCAGTACTTC
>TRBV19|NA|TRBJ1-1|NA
CASNPRDGDTEAFF
TGTGCCAGTAACCCCCGGGACGGGGACACTGAAGCTTTCTTT
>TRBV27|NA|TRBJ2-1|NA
CATSWGYRNEQFF
TGTGCCACGAGCTGGGGGTATCGGAATGAGCAGTTCTTC
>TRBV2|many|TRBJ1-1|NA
CASLPVGRKNTEAFF
TGTGCCAGCCTTCCCGTCGGCCGCAAGAACACTGAAGCTTTCTTT
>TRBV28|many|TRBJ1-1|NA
CASAPLQNLNTEAFF
TGTGCCAGCGCCCCCCTACAAAACCTGAACACTGAAGCTTTCTTT
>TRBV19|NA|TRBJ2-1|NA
CASSIARELYNEQFF
TGTGCCAGTAGTATAGCACGGGAGCTGTACAATGAGCAGTTCTTC
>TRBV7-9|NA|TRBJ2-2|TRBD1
CASSYPRDRNTGELFF
TGTGCCAGCAGCTACCCCCGGGACAGGAACACCGGGGAGCTGTTTTTT
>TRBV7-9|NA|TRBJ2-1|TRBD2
CASSSGLAGPNEQFF
TGTGCCAGCAGCTCAGGACTAGCTGGCCCCAATGAGCAGTTCTTC
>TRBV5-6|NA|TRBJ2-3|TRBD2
CASSIRAGGPGDTQYF
TGTGCCAGCAGCATTCGAGCGGGAGGGCCCGGAGATACGCAGTATTTT
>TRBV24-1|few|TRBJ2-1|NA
CATSDSPMLDEQFF
TGTGCCACCAGTGATAGTCCCATGCTAGATGAGCAGTTCTTC
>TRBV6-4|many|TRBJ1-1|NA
CASRNRDNMNTEAFF
TGTGCCAGCCGAAACCGGGACAACATGAACACTGAAGCTTTCTTT
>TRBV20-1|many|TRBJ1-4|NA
CSARRADAPANEKLFF
TGCAGTGCTAGAAGGGCCGACGCTCCGGCTAATGAAAAACTGTTTTTT
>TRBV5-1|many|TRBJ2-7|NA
CASSLTTGRNHEQYF
TGCGCCAGCAGCCTAACGACAGGGAGGAACCACGAGCAGTACTTC
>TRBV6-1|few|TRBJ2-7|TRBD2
CASGAGGPSYEQYF
TGTGCCAGCGGGGCGGGAGGTCCCTCCTACGAGCAGTACTTC
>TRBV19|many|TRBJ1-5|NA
CASRDQNYSNQPQHF
TGTGCCAGTCGAGATCAGAACTATAGCAATCAGCCCCAGCATTTT
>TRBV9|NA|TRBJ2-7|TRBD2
CASSVGARAGASFEQYF
TGTGCCAGCAGCGTAGGCGCTCGAGCGGGAGCTTCCTTCGAGCAGTACTTC
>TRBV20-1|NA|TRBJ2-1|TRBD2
CSARDHGRARNEQFF
TGCAGTGCTAGAGATCACGGGAGGGCAAGGAATGAGCAGTTCTTC
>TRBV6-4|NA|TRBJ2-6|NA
CASRAMSSGANVLTF
TGTGCCAGCAGGGCTATGAGCTCTGGGGCCAACGTCCTGACTTTC
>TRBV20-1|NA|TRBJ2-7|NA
CSAARGRAVLEQYF
TGCAGTGCGGCGCGGGGTCGAGCGGTCTTAGAGCAGTACTTC
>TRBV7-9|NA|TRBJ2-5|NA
CASSNTDRSQETQYF
TGTGCCAGCAGCAATACGGACAGAAGCCAAGAGACCCAGTACTTC
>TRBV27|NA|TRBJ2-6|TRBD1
CASSATGQFSSGANVLTF
TGTGCCAGCAGTGCCACGGGACAGTTTAGCTCTGGGGCCAACGTCCTGACTTTC
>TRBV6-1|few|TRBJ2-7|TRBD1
CASIRDRLNYEQYF
TGTGCCAGCATCCGGGACAGGTTGAACTACGAGCAGTACTTC
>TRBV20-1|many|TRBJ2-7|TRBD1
CSARSPGQDLYEQYF
TGCAGTGCTAGATCCCCGGGACAGGACCTCTACGAGCAGTACTTC
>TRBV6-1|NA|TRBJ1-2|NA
CASSQASQRNYGYTF
TGTGCCAGCAGTCAAGCCTCCCAAAGAAACTATGGCTACACCTTC
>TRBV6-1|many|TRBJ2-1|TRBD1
CASSLLTGNEQFF
TGTGCCAGCAGTCTATTGACAGGGAATGAGCAGTTCTTC
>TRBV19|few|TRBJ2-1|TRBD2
CASSIGTSGTGEQFF
TGTGCCAGTAGTATCGGGACTAGCGGGACTGGTGAGCAGTTCTTC
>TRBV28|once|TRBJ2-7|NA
CASSSTGTAEQYF
TGTGCCAGCAGTTCGACCGGGACTGCAGAGCAGTACTTC
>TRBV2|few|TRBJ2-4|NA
CASSDREGLAKNIQYF
TGTGCCAGCAGTGATCGTGAGGGACTAGCCAAAAACATTCAGTACTTC